This T cell receptor (beta chain) was identified in a study of cytotoxic CD8 clonotypes in ibrutinib-treated CLL. Trimming took off 3 bases at V and 1 base at J, with 12 bases between the two ends. Germline V lookup: CDR1 SEHNR, CDR2 FQNEAQ (reference sequence). The CDR3 has 15 amino acids. Only in-frame clones appear in the TCRdb table, and some are missing; sequencing was by immunoSEQ multiplex PCR. The profile shows 15,000 or so clones, around 60% of them singletons. This clonotype was obtained from a human donor with chronic lymphocytic leukemia. Sequenced material: PBMCs, taken before ibrutinib treatment. The chain carries TRBV7-9 and TRBJ1-1; no firm D call. This CDR3 is CASSLSRAGNTEAFF. The CDR3 DNA reads as TGTGCCAGCAGCTTGAGCCGGGCAGGGAACACTGAAGCTTTCTTT.